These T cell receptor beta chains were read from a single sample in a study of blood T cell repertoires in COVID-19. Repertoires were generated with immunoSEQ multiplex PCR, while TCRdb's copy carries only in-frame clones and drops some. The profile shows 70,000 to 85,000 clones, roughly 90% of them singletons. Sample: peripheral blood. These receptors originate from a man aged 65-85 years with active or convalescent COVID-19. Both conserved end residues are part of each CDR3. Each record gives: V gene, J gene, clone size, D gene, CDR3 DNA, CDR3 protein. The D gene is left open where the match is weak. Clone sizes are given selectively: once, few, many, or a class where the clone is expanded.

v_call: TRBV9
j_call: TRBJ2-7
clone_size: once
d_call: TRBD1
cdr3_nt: TGTGCCAGCAGCGTCGGGGCCGGGGGACAGGGAAGACTGGGGGCGAATTACGAGCAGTACTTC
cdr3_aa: CASSVGAGGQGRLGANYEQYF

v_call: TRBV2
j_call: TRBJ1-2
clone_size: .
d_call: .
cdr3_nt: TGTGCCAGCACTGAAATTTCAGGGGTGTATGGCTACACCTTC
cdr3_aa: CASTEISGVYGYTF

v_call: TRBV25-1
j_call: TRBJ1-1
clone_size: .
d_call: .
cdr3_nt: TGTGCCAGCAGTGAATGGCCCAATACTGAAGCTTTCTTT
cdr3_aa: CASSEWPNTEAFF

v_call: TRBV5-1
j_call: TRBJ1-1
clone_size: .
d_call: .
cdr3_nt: TGCGCCAGCAGTACGGGGGGCGGCGGGGCCCTCACTGAAGCTTTCTTT
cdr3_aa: CASSTGGGGALTEAFF

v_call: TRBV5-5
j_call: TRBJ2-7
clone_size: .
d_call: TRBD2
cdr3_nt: TGTGCCAGCAGCACGCAGGGGTTGGCTAGCGGGATGGACGAGCAGTACTTC
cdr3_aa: CASSTQGLASGMDEQYF

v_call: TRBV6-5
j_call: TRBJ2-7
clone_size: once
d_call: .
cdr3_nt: TGTGCCAGCAGCACTTTAGGGGTAGAAGAGCAGTACTTC
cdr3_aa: CASSTLGVEEQYF

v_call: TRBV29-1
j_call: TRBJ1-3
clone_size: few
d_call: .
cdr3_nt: TGCAGCGTACAGCTTGGAAACACCATATATTTT
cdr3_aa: CSVQLGNTIYF

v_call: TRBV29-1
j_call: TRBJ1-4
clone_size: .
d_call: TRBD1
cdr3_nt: TGCAGCGTTGAACAACAGGGGCCTGGGAAACTGTTTTTT
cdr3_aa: CSVEQQGPGKLFF

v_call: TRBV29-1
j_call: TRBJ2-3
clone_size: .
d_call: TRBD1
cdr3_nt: TGCAGCGTTGAGGGGACAGGGGGAACAGATACGCAGTATTTT
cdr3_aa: CSVEGTGGTDTQYF

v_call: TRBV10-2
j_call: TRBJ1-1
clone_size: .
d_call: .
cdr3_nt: TGCGCCAGCAGGCCAGGGGATGTCGACACTGAAGCTTTCTTT
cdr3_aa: CASRPGDVDTEAFF

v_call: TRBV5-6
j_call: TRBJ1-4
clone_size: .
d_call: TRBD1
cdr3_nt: TGTGCCAGCAGCTCCGAACAGGGGGCAAGTGAAAAACTGTTTTTT
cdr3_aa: CASSSEQGASEKLFF

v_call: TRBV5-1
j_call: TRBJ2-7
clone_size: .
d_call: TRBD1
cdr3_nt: TGCGCCAGCAGTCGGGACAGTCTCTCCTACGAGCAGTACTTC
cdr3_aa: CASSRDSLSYEQYF

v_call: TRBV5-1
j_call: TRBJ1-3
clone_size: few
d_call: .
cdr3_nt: TGCGCCAGCAGCTTGGCCGGGGGATCCTATGGAAACACCATATATTTT
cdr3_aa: CASSLAGGSYGNTIYF

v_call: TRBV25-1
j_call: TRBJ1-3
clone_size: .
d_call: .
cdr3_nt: TGTGCCAGCAGTGAGTACAGGGCTGGAAACACCATATATTTT
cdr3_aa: CASSEYRAGNTIYF

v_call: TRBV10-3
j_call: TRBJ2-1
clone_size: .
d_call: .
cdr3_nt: TGTGCCATCGAGTCCTCAGGGGGGAGGTTCTTC
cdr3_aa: CAIESSGGRFF

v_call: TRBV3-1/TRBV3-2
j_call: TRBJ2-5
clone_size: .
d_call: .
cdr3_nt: TGTGCCAGCAGCCACTTACAAGAGACCCAGTACTTC
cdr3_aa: CASSHLQETQYF

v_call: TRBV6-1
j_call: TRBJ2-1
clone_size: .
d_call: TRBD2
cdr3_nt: TGTGCCAGCAGTGAAGCGCGCGGGGGGCAGTTCTTC
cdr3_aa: CASSEARGGQFF

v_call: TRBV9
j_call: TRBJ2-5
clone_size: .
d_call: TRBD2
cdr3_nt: TGTGCCAGCAGCGCGGCCTCCGCGGGAGGTGTTGAGACCCAGTACTTC
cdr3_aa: CASSAASAGGVETQYF

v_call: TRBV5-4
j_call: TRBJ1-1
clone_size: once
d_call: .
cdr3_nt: TGTGCCAGCAGCTCTGGACAGATGAACACTGAAGCTTTCTTT
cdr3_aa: CASSSGQMNTEAFF

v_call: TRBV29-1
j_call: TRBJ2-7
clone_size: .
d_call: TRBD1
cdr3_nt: TGCAGCGCGGCGGGACAGGGGGCGAGGGAGCAGTACTTC
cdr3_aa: CSAAGQGAREQYF

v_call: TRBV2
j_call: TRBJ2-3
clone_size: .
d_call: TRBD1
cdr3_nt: TGTGCCAGCAAGGGACAGGGGGAGGGTACGCAGTATTTT
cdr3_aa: CASKGQGEGTQYF

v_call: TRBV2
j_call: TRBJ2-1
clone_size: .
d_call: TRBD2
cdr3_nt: TGTGCCAGCAGTGAATGGGGGAAGGGACTACCCTACAATGAGCAGTTCTTC
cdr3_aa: CASSEWGKGLPYNEQFF

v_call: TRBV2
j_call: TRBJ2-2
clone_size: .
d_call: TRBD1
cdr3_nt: TGTGCCAGCAGTGCCCCGGACAGGTCGGCCGGGGAGCTGTTTTTT
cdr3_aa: CASSAPDRSAGELFF

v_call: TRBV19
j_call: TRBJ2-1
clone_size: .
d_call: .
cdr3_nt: TGTGCCAGTAACACCGGCAGGGGTGAGCAGTTCTTC
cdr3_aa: CASNTGRGEQFF

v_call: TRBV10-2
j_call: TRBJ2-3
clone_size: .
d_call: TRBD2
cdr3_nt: TGCGCCAGCAGTTCGACTAGCGGGGGGGAAGGGACGAGGGATACGCAGTATTTT
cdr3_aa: CASSSTSGGEGTRDTQYF

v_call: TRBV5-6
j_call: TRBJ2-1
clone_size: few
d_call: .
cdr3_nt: TGTGCCAGCAGCTTGAAGATCGGACAGAGGTACAATGAGCAGTTCTTC
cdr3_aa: CASSLKIGQRYNEQFF